The 7 T cell receptor beta chains reported below all come from one sample, sequenced in a study of vaccination and CD4 T cells after COVID-19 (dated by TCRdb to the early 2020s). The library was built by means of PCR. Reads for this sample came from an Illumina iSeq 100. TCR sequencing of DNA from cultured CD4+ T cells used the Oncomine TCR Beta short-read assay at the Johns Hopkins FTIC core. TCRdb trimmed public reads at Q25 via fastp, called clones via MiXCR and kept in-frame beta chains. Rows matching on CDR3 protein sequence are summarized as one entry with the most common DNA and genes. In this sample the table shows about 14,000 distinct CDR3 sequences, under 60% of which occur a single time. The top ten constitute 7.5% to 9% of the sample. The meaning of the sample's treatment or condition label: roughly nine-day PBMC culture with coronavirus spike peptide pools or control peptides (ViraFEST assay).

Their cognate antigens are unknown. The specimen was CD4+ T cells from blood, cultured in vitro. The receptors stem from a human donor who had recovered from COVID-19.

The sample holds one count of this clonotype. The chain has TRBV7-2 and TRBJ1-2; D is undetermined. The germline V gene encodes CDR1 SGHTA and CDR2 FQGNSA. The CDR3 covers 15 residues. Trimming took off 2 bases at V and 2 bases at J, with 12 bases between the two ends. Written as DNA, the CDR3 is TGTGCCAGCAGCTTATTAAGACATATGAACTATGGCTACACCTTC. Protein: CASSLLRHMNYGYTF.

The gene calls are TRBV20-1 and TRBJ2-4, with 7 positions matching TRBD1. The germline gives CDR1 DFQATT, CDR2 SNEGSKA (reference sequence). The CDR3 is 12 amino acids. The V gene end was trimmed by 4 bases and the J gene end by 6 bases; junction bases not matched to a gene: 3. For the CDR3, the DNA is TGCAGTGCTAAGGGGGCGGGAAACATTCAGTACTTC. Translated: CSAKGAGNIQYF.

The chain uses TRBV7-3 and TRBJ2-3; the match to TRBD1 covers 8 bases. The CDR3 has 15 residues. V dropped 3 bases and J dropped 6; count of bases not matched to a gene: 8. The germline V gene has CDR1 SGHTA and CDR2 FQGTGA. The CDR3 DNA reads TGTGCCAGCAGCTTCACGGACAGGGCTTGGGATACGCAGTATTTT. As protein: CASSFTDRAWDTQYF. Based on the CDR3 plus reference TRBV7-3 and TRBJ2-3, the full variable domain is GAGVSQTPSNKVTEKGKYVELRCDPISGHTALYWYRQSLGQGPEFLIYFQGTGAADDSGLPNDRFFAVRPEGSVSTLKIQRTERGDSAVYLCASSFTDRAWDTQYFGPGTRLTVL.

The chain combines TRBV7-3 with TRBJ2-3, with D tentatively TRBD2 (6 bases). This CDR3 spans 14 amino acids. Trimming took off 5 bases at V and 6 bases at J, with 15 bases between the two ends. Germline V gene data show CDR1 as SGHTA and CDR2 as FQGTGA. The CDR3 here is CASSPPGVEDTQYF. DNA for the CDR3: TGTGCCAGCAGCCCCCCGGGAGTGGAGGATACGCAGTATTTT.

This clonotype was detected only a few times. The rearrangement links TRBV7-7 to TRBJ2-5; 9 bases are shared with TRBD1. With 3 bases clipped from V and 5 bases from J, the junction kept 1 base outside the gene matches. The CDR3 runs 13 residues. Germline V gene sequence: CDR1 SSHAT, CDR2 FNYEAQ (reference sequence). CDR3 bases: TGTGCCAGCAGCTTTGGGACAGGGGAGACCCAGTACTTC. Translating gives CASSFGTGETQYF.

This clonotype was recorded a few times. The chain employs TRBV11-2 and TRBJ1-2; D is uncertain. V gave up 4 bases and J gave up 5 bases, with 8 bases separating them. The CDR3 covers 12 residues. Looked up from germline, CDR1 is SGHAT and CDR2 is FQNNGV. DNA of the CDR3: TGTGCCAGCAGCTCGGGGAGGTATGGCTACACCTTC. Its translation: CASSSGRYGYTF.

This chain uses TRBV20-1 with TRBJ2-3; possibly TRBD2 for D (5 bases). Germline CDR1 DFQATT, CDR2 SNEGSKA (reference sequence). The length of the CDR3 is 17 residues. V was pared by 0 bases and J by 2 bases, with 18 bases between. CDR3: CSARDLREQIFTDTQYF. The CDR3 bases are TGCAGTGCTAGAGATCTACGGGAACAGATTTTCACAGATACGCAGTATTTT.